This passage covers 19 T cell receptor beta chains from one sample sequenced in a study of cytomegalovirus exposure and HLA in healthy donors. Primers for the PCR totalled 60 Vbeta and 13 Jbeta. The method was immunoSEQ multiplex PCR; TCRdb's version includes in-frame clones alone and lacks a portion of them. This sample's table reports roughly 69,000 clones. What was sequenced was PBMCs. The receptors were sampled from a young woman in good health and CMV-seronegative.

The chain couples TRBV30 to TRBJ2-5; 10 bases are shared with TRBD2. There are 16 residues in the CDR3. The V gene's germline CDR1 is GTSNPN and CDR2 SVGIG (reference sequence). The V segment lost 3 bases and the J segment 1 base; nucleotides outside the gene matches: 8. CDR3: CAWRGTSGMVQETQYF. The CDR3 DNA sequence: TGTGCCTGGAGAGGTACTAGCGGGATGGTCCAAGAGACCCAGTACTTC. Full variable domain (outside the CDR3, taken from reference TRBV30 and TRBJ2-5): SQTIHQWPATLVQPVGSPLSLECTVEGTSNPNLYWYRQAAGRGLQLLFYSVGIGQISSEVPQNLSASRPQDRQFILSSKKLLLSDSGFYLCAWRGTSGMVQETQYFGPGTRLLVL.

V is TRBV9 and J is TRBJ1-2; tentative D call: TRBD1 (5 bases). Trimming stripped 5 bases from V and 5 bases from J, with 22 bases between. Germline V CDR1 and CDR2: SGDLS, YYNGEE. The CDR3 runs to 16 residues. The CDR3 DNA reads TGTGCCAGCAGTTTGGGGGGGACTTGGGAGGCATATGGCTACACCTTC. This codes for CASSLGGTWEAYGYTF.

The chain uses TRBV4-1 and TRBJ2-7; 8 bases match TRBD1. The germline V gene has CDR1 MGHRA and CDR2 YSYEKL. The CDR3 consists of 15 residues. V was clipped by 4 bases and J by 2 bases; unmatched bases: 7. CDR3 loop: CASSPGAGGAYEQYF. CDR3 bases: TGCGCCAGCAGCCCCGGGGCAGGGGGCGCCTACGAGCAGTACTTC.

The V call is TRBV27, the J call TRBJ1-2; 8 nucleotides align to TRBD1. The CDR3 loop spans 13 amino acids. The J segment lost 6 bases and the V segment lost 3 bases, leaving 3 bases of the junction unmatched. The germline gives CDR1 MNHEY, CDR2 SMNVEV (reference sequence). For the CDR3, the DNA is TGTGCCAGCAGTTTCGGACAGGGTGATGGCTACACCTTC. It encodes CASSFGQGDGYTF.

The chain recombines TRBV18 with TRBJ1-6, with TRBD1 identical over 7 bases. The V and J ends lost 6 bases and 7 bases, in that order; junction bases with no gene match: 6. The V gene's germline CDR1 is KGHSH and CDR2 LQKENI. The CDR3 is made up of 14 amino acids. CDR3: CASSLTGENSPLHF. The DNA of the CDR3 is TGTGCCAGCTCCCTAACAGGGGAGAATTCACCCCTCCACTTT.

This chain joins TRBV4-1 and TRBJ2-2, with a possible D match to TRBD1 (6 bases). Germline-derived CDR1 and CDR2 are MGHRA and YSYEKL. V lost 0 bases and J 1 base, leaving 6 bases between the germline ends. The CDR3 runs to 15 residues. The CDR3 nucleotides read TGCGCCAGCAGCCAAGACAGGGGGAACACCGGGGAGCTGTTTTTT. It encodes CASSQDRGNTGELFF.

This chain connects TRBV28 to TRBJ2-7, with TRBD1 matching 8 bases. The CDR3 has 15 residues. Germline trimming cut 1 base from V and 2 bases from J; bases unmatched to any gene: 4. Germline CDR1 reads MDHEN; CDR2 reads SYDVKM. The CDR3 DNA follows: TGTGCCAGCAGTTTATTTGGGACAGGAGCCTACGAGCAGTACTTC. It codes for CASSLFGTGAYEQYF.

The V and J genes are TRBV19 and TRBJ2-5, with 11 positions matching TRBD1. Germline assignment: CDR1 LNHDA and CDR2 SQIVND (reference sequence). After removal of 5 bases from V and 5 bases from J, the junction contained 4 bases not matched to a gene. The CDR3 contains 14 residues. The CDR3 loop is CASSRTGGEETQYF. CDR3 bases: TGTGCCAGTAGTCGGACAGGGGGCGAGGAGACCCAGTACTTC.

The chain couples TRBV7-9 to TRBJ1-1; D possibly corresponds to TRBD1 (5 bases). The CDR3 length is 13 residues. Looked up from germline, CDR1 is SEHNR and CDR2 is FQNEAQ (reference sequence). With 1 base removed from V and 11 bases from J, the gap between germline ends came to 14 bases. CDR3 coding DNA: TGTGCCAGCAGCTTAGGGGGGGACGCTGCGGCTTTCTTT. Translated: CASSLGGDAAAFF.

This chain links TRBV2 with TRBJ1-6; 8 nucleotides match TRBD1. This CDR3 is built from 18 residues. The germline V gene encodes CDR1 SNHLY and CDR2 FYNNEI. The V segment lost 4 bases and the J segment 1 base; nucleotides outside the gene matches: 9. CDR3 in amino acids: CASSVPGQAASYNSPLHF. The CDR3 coding sequence is TGTGCCAGCAGTGTACCGGGACAGGCTGCGTCCTATAATTCACCCCTCCACTTT. The complete variable domain, with remaining parts taken from reference TRBV2 and TRBJ1-6, reads EPEVTQTPSHQVTQMGQEVILRCVPISNHLYFYWYRQILGQKVEFLVSFYNNEISEKSEIFDDQFSVERPDGSNFTLKIRSTKLEDSAMYFCASSVPGQAASYNSPLHFGNGTRLTVT.

This chain uses TRBV5-1 with TRBJ1-3, with 9 nucleotides matching TRBD1. CDR1 and CDR2 from the germline V gene are SGHRS and YFSETQ. Trimming removed 3 bases from V and 0 bases from J; junction bases left unmatched: 7. The CDR3 runs 17 residues. The CDR3 protein is CASSSIGQGNSGNTIYF. The CDR3 DNA is TGCGCCAGCAGCTCGATCGGACAGGGGAACTCTGGAAACACCATATATTTT.

This chain links TRBV27 with TRBJ2-2; 7 bases agree with TRBD1. Germline-derived CDR1 and CDR2 are MNHEY and SMNVEV (reference sequence). This CDR3 spans 15 amino acids. V lost 5 bases and J lost 2; bases outside the gene matches: 5. CDR3 nucleotides: TGTGCCAGCAGTCCAGGGACAGCTAACACCGGGGAGCTGTTTTTT. Its translation is CASSPGTANTGELFF.

V gene TRBV11-2 combines with J gene TRBJ2-5, with D maybe TRBD1 (6 bases). V lost 0 bases, J lost 1 base, and 12 bases lay in between. From germline, CDR1 is SGHAT and CDR2 FQNNGV. The CDR3 covers 16 residues. The CDR3 spells CASSLEVQGPQETQYF. CDR3 in DNA: TGTGCCAGCAGCTTAGAGGTACAGGGCCCCCAAGAGACCCAGTACTTC.

The rearrangement uses TRBV19 and TRBJ1-2, with no clear D. Germline assignment: CDR1 LNHDA and CDR2 SQIVND (reference sequence). The V and J ends lost 4 bases and 8 bases respectively, with 17 bases between them. The CDR3 is 14 residues long. The chain's CDR3 is CASSRRLPGGGYTF. DNA of the CDR3: TGTGCCAGTAGTAGACGACTCCCCGGTGGGGGCTACACCTTC.

The chain employs TRBV5-1 and TRBJ1-1; the D is unclear. CDR1 is SGHRS and CDR2 is YFSETQ in the germline V gene. With 0 bases removed from V and 2 bases from J, the gap between germline ends came to 5 bases. This CDR3 is 13 amino acids long. CDR3 sequence: CASSLGLNTEAFF. DNA for the CDR3: TGCGCCAGCAGCTTGGGTCTAAACACTGAAGCTTTCTTT.

The CDR3 nucleotides are TGTGCCAGCAGCGTAGGGACTAGCGGAGGGGAGACCCAGTACTTC. It codes for CASSVGTSGGETQYF. The rearrangement joins TRBV9 to TRBJ2-5; TRBD2 agrees at 10 bases. This CDR3 is 15 amino acids long. V trimming: 0 bases; J trimming: 5 bases; junction bases outside the gene matches: 4. Germline CDR1 reads SGDLS; CDR2 reads YYNGEE.

The chain links TRBV7-9 to TRBJ2-1; 7 positions agree with TRBD2. The CDR3 runs 16 residues. The germline V gene encodes CDR1 SEHNR and CDR2 FQNEAQ (reference sequence). With 1 base clipped from V and 7 bases from J, the junction kept 10 bases outside the gene matches. The CDR3 loop is CASSLDGGGVRNEQFF. For the CDR3, the DNA is TGTGCCAGCAGCTTAGATGGCGGGGGAGTTAGAAATGAGCAGTTCTTC.

The chain combines TRBV7-9 with TRBJ1-1; 9 positions agree with TRBD1. Germline trimming cut 6 bases from V and 7 bases from J; bases unmatched to any gene: 9. Germline loops: CDR1 SEHNR, CDR2 FQNEAQ (reference sequence). This CDR3 region has 14 residues. DNA of the CDR3: TGTGCCAGCAGATGGGGACAGGGAGGGGATGAAGCTTTCTTT. Translating it yields CASRWGQGGDEAFF.

The CDR3 spells CASAYNLAGGAETQYF. The CDR3 nucleotides read TGCGCCAGCGCATACAACCTCGCGGGAGGGGCAGAGACCCAGTACTTC. The chain couples TRBV5-1 to TRBJ2-5; 9 bases agree with TRBD2. The CDR3 contains 16 residues. V gave up 7 bases and J gave up 4 bases; unmatched junction bases: 14. Germline CDR1 is SGHRS and CDR2 is YFSETQ. Based on the CDR3 plus reference TRBV5-1 and TRBJ2-5, the full variable domain is KAGVTQTPRYLIKTRGQQVTLSCSPISGHRSVSWYQQTPGQGLQFLFEYFSETQRNKGNFPGRFSGRQFSNSRSEMNVSTLELGDSALYLCASAYNLAGGAETQYFGPGTRLLVL.